This TCR beta chain was sequenced during a study of shared T cell receptors in the human thymus. Trimming took 8 bases from V and 0 from J; bases not matched to a gene: 7. The CDR3 sequence is 14 residues long. Libraries were prepared by immunoSEQ multiplex PCR; TCRdb keeps only in-frame clonotypes and omits some of them. The sample lists 500,000 to 850,000 clones, approximately 89% occurring once. The same sample was also studied in work on human thymus T cells.

The clonotype was recovered from a boy in the first two years of life with a congenital heart defect. Sequencing was carried out using thymocytes. The J gene is TRBJ2-7, the V gene TRBV6-7; the match to TRBD1 covers 7 bases. TRBV6-7 falls under the ORF class, with uncertain function. In nucleotides, the CDR3 is TGTGCCAGCCAGAAAGGGACAGACTCCTACGAGCAGTACTTC. It yields the protein CASQKGTDSYEQYF.